This T cell receptor (beta chain) was sequenced for a study of cytomegalovirus exposure and HLA in healthy donors. Study results and limitations: A later analysis linked a missense variant in DCLRE1C to the trimming of TCR beta V and J genes.

The CDR3 runs 17 residues. Germline assignment: CDR1 SGHKS and CDR2 YYEKEE (reference sequence). V was trimmed by 1 base and J by 0 bases, leaving 17 bases between them. As regards this clone: Antigen specificity is unknown.

PCR primers comprised 60 Vbeta and 13 Jbeta primers. Profiling relied on immunoSEQ multiplex PCR, and the TCRdb table lists in-frame clones only, not all of them. The sample has about 110,000 clones, 69% seen once; the top ten hold approximately 5.4%. The clonotype originates from a woman aged 65 to 85 in good health and CMV-seropositive. The chain has TRBV5-5 and TRBJ2-7, with a tentative D call TRBD1 (5 bases). The sequencing sample was made of PBMCs. CDR3 region: CASSLNLAGLPSYEQYF. The CDR3, as DNA: TGTGCCAGCAGCTTGAATCTGGCAGGGCTACCCTCCTACGAGCAGTACTTC.